This T cell receptor beta chain emerged from a study of blood T cell repertoires in COVID-19. As processed by the authors: By means of reference gene primer amplification, nucleated cell counts were estimated. Repertoires were generated with immunoSEQ multiplex PCR, while TCRdb's copy carries only in-frame clones and drops some. V, J and clone size reflect that table, while D and trimming were determined from the DNA. The data contain almost 250,000 clones, 70% to 90% of them singletons. This CDR3 region has 14 residues. Germline V gene sequence: CDR1 KGHSH, CDR2 LQKENI. The ends were cut back, 2 bases at V and 1 base at J, with 8 bases in the middle.

The rearrangement joins TRBV18 to TRBJ1-1; D ambiguous. The source material was PBMCs or T cells enriched from blood (not recorded which). This TCR derives from a woman aged 45-65 years who had recovered from COVID-19. For the CDR3, the DNA is TGTGCCAGCTCACCAAGCGCTACGAACACTGAAGCTTTCTTT. Translated, it gives CASSPSATNTEAFF.